The clone carrying this T cell receptor (beta chain) was seen a handful of times. Its cognate antigen is unknown. One entry per CDR3 protein results from TCRdb running MiXCR on the RT-PCR reads. The sample carries 490,000 or so distinct CDR3 sequences, 7.5% to 8.5% recorded once. This record comes from a study of response to subunit inactivated influenza vaccine. Study-level points and caveats: New T cells are recruited in small numbers by each seasonal influenza vaccination, according to the authors' suggestion.

The CDR3 length is 16 residues. Germline CDR1 is DFQATT and CDR2 is SNEGSKA (reference sequence). The junction had 17 bases not matched to a gene; V was cut back by 6 bases and J by 6 bases. This sample comprised PBMCs from blood, obtained around 25 months after vaccination. This sequence joins TRBV20-1 and TRBJ1-1; 9 positions agree with TRBD1. The clonotype was recovered from a man aged 50 to 69 who received an inactivated influenza vaccine. As DNA, the CDR3 is TGCAGTGCCAGGGCAGGGACAGGGTTGGCGTGGCCTGAAGCTTTCTTT. It is translated as CSARAGTGLAWPEAFF.